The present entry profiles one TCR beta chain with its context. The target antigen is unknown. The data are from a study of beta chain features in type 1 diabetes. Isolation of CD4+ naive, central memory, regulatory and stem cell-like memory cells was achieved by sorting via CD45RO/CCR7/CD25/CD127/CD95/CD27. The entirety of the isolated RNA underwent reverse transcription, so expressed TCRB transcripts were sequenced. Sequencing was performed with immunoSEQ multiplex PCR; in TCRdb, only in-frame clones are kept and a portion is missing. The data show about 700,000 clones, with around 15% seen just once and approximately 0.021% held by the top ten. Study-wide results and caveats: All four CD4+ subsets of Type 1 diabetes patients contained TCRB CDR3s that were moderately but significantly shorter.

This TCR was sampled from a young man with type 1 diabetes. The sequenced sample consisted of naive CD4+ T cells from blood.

The CDR3 region is CASSLALADEQYF. In DNA form, the CDR3 reads TGTGCCAGCAGTTTAGCACTAGCCGACGAGCAGTACTTC. This chain connects TRBV27 to TRBJ2-7; TRBD2 might be the D (6 bases). The CDR3 extends over 13 amino acids. CDR1 MNHEY and CDR2 SMNVEV come from the germline V gene (reference sequence). V was pared by 2 bases and J by 5 bases, with 10 bases between.